These T cell receptor beta chains were read from a single sample in a study of radiotherapy plus CTLA-4 blockade in lung cancer. The method was immunoSEQ multiplex PCR; TCRdb's version includes in-frame clones alone and lacks a portion of them. In the table there are more than 30,000 clones, approximately 66% of which are singletons. Sequencing used peripheral blood, obtained from a patient treated with radiotherapy plus ipilimumab. The source of these receptors is a human donor with non-small cell lung cancer who had stable disease on radiotherapy plus ipilimumab. Each CDR3 is given with its conserved first and last residue. D genes are given only for firm matches. Size tells how often a clone was seen (once, few, many) or the class of an expanded clone, and some rows leave it out.

D | J | V | size | CDR3 | DNA
NA | TRBJ2-5 | TRBV5-1 | few | CASSLVGSLSQETQYF | TGCGCCAGCAGCTTGGTTGGCAGCCTAAGTCAAGAGACCCAGTACTTC
NA | TRBJ2-3 | TRBV28 | once | CASSFSGEHSDTQYF | TGTGCCAGCAGTTTCTCTGGGGAGCACTCAGATACGCAGTATTTT
NA | TRBJ2-5 | TRBV7-3 | NA | CASSPTRDDKTQYF | TGTGCCAGCAGCCCGACCCGGGACGACAAGACCCAGTACTTC
TRBD2 | TRBJ2-1 | TRBV11-3 | NA | CASSQLAVNNEQFF | TGTGCCAGCAGCCAACTAGCGGTGAACAATGAGCAGTTCTTC
NA | TRBJ1-3 | TRBV2 | NA | CASRGGTSSGNTIYF | TGTGCCAGCAGAGGGGGGACAAGCTCTGGAAACACCATATATTTT
TRBD1 | TRBJ2-7 | TRBV19 | NA | CASSETGGYEQYF | TGTGCCAGTAGTGAGACAGGGGGCTACGAGCAGTACTTC
TRBD2 | TRBJ2-1 | TRBV10-3 | NA | CAISESSGGSLYNEQFF | TGTGCCATCAGTGAGTCGAGTGGCGGGAGCTTATACAATGAGCAGTTCTTC
TRBD2 | TRBJ2-7 | TRBV11-3 | few | CASSSGLAGNRPYEQYF | TGTGCCAGCAGCTCGGGACTAGCGGGGAATCGACCCTACGAGCAGTACTTC
NA | TRBJ2-7 | TRBV28 | NA | CASTSGHEQYF | TGTGCCAGCACTTCGGGTCACGAGCAGTACTTC
NA | TRBJ1-1 | TRBV2 | NA | CASSIDTNTEAFF | TGTGCCAGCAGTATAGATACGAACACTGAAGCTTTCTTT